This entry lists 8 T cell receptor delta chains sequenced from one sample in a study of gamma-delta T cells after stem cell transplantation. TCRdb re-analyzed the RT-PCR reads via CATT. The sample holds over 1,500 delta-chain clones, approximately 15% seen once. Sequenced input: gamma-delta T cells. All receptors come from a human donor. It is not recorded whose cells these are; they may come from a transplant donor.

In this sample, this clone is medium-sized. This sequence joins TRDV2 and TRDJ1; TRDD3 agrees at 10 bases. This CDR3 is 17 amino acids long. In germline, CDR1 is GEAIGNYY, CDR2 EKD. The trim removed 1 base at V and 4 bases at J, leaving 11 bases unmatched. The CDR3 DNA reads TGTGCCTGTGACACAGTCGGGGGGATACGCGGAAGCGATAAACTCATCTTT. As protein: CACDTVGGIRGSDKLIF.

This clone showed up just a few times. The likely explanation is a read error, given a far larger clone one base away. V usage is TRDV2 and J usage is TRDJ3; 13 bases are shared with TRDD3. Germline CDR1 and CDR2: GEAIGNYY and EKD. CDR3 size: 21 residues. CDR3: CACDNSTGGYASSWGTRQMFF. The CDR3 region has the DNA TGTGCCTGTGACAACAGTACTGGGGGATACGCGAGCTCCTGGGGCACCCGACAGATGTTTTTC.

This clone is labeled as large. The V call is TRDV2, the J call TRDJ3; 8 nucleotides line up with TRDD3. Germline CDR1 GEAIGNYY, CDR2 EKD. The length of the CDR3 is 20 residues. Trimming at V came to 0 bases and at J to 0 bases, leaving 9 bases not matched to a gene. The CDR3 protein is CACDTAYWGATSWDTRQMFF. CDR3 coding DNA: TGTGCCTGTGACACCGCATACTGGGGGGCGACCTCCTGGGACACCCGACAGATGTTTTTC.

This clone was counted only a few times. The chain uses TRDV2 and TRDJ3; 7 nucleotides align to TRDD3. The trim removed 2 bases at V and 2 bases at J, leaving 14 bases unmatched. CDR1 and CDR2 from the germline V gene are GEAIGNYY and EKD. The CDR3 has 20 residues. The CDR3 spells CACDRMGIGPGTWDTRQMFF. The CDR3 DNA sequence: TGTGCCTGTGACAGGATGGGGATAGGGCCCGGGACCTGGGACACCCGACAGATGTTTTTC.

By share, this clone ranks as large. Other DNA sequences of this sample code for an identical CDR3. V is TRDV1 and J is TRDJ1; TRDD3 might be the D (5 bases). The CDR3 contains 18 residues. Germline V gene data show CDR1 as TSWWSYY and CDR2 as QGS. V lost 0 bases to trimming and J lost 2 bases, with 19 bases between them. The CDR3: CALGELAVCPPGTDKLIF. The CDR3 coding sequence is TGTGCTCTTGGGGAACTAGCGGTATGCCCGCCTGGGACCGATAAACTCATCTTT.

This clone was seen only a few times. At residue 7, TCRdb's protein is not the same as the translated DNA, so the protein here was read from the DNA. V usage is TRDV3 and J usage is TRDJ2; 9 nucleotides line up with TRDD3. The CDR3 loop spans 14 amino acids. From germline, CDR1 is TVYSNPD and CDR2 GDNSRS (reference sequence). After removal of 2 bases from V and 9 bases from J, the junction contained 10 bases not matched to a gene. The CDR3 is CAFSWGMLGSQLFF. CDR3 nucleotide sequence: TGTGCCTTTTCCTGGGGGATGCTAGGATCACAACTCTTCTTT.

This clone was detected only a few times. A read error likely explains why the TCRdb protein, taken from a much larger clone, differs from this DNA's translation at residue 3; the protein shown is translated from the DNA. This chain joins TRDV1 and TRDJ2, with a weak D call TRDD3 (6 bases). CDR1 and CDR2 from the germline V gene are TSWWSYY and QGS. The CDR3 runs to 16 residues. The DNA of the CDR3 is TGTGCTCCTGGGGAACCCCTTTGGGGGGTAACAGCACAACTCTTCTTT. Translation gives CAPGEPLWGVTAQLFF.

The chain is built from TRDV2 and TRDJ1; 12 nucleotides match TRDD3. The CDR3 contains 15 residues. With V trimmed by 3 bases and J by 11 bases, 12 bases remained unmatched. Germline V CDR1 and CDR2: GEAIGNYY, EKD. The DNA for the CDR3 is TGTGCCTGTGACCTGTTACTGGGGGATACTTATGACCTCATCTTT. This translates into CACDLLLGDTYDLIF.